The 6 T cell receptor beta chains below were found in one sample sequenced in a study of graft-versus-host responses after intestinal transplantation. Profiled with immunoSEQ multiplex PCR; TCRdb holds only in-frame clones, not every one. Counted here are about 36,000 clones, roughly 95% occurring once; the ten biggest clones make up 0.2% to 0.25%. Their antigens are not known. Sequenced here: unstimulated CD4+ T cells sorted from spleen or lymph node cells, sampled before transplant. Receptors were obtained from a human donor who was the organ donor for an intestinal transplant.

The CDR3 DNA sequence: TGTGCCAGCAGCGGGTCGGGACAGGGTCATACTGAAGCTTTCTTT. This gives the protein CASSGSGQGHTEAFF. The chain is built from TRBV5-4 and TRBJ1-1; 9 bases are shared with TRBD1. V shed 4 bases and J 5 bases; nucleotides not matched to a gene: 9. Germline CDR1 SGHNT, CDR2 YYREEE (reference sequence). The CDR3 length is 15 residues. Full variable domain (missing parts from reference TRBV5-4 and TRBJ1-1): ETGVTQSPTHLIKTRGQQVTLRCSSQSGHNTVSWYQQALGQGPQFIFQYYREEENGRGNFPPRFSGLQFPNYSSELNVNALELDDSALYLCASSGSGQGHTEAFFGQGTRLTVV.

The chain employs TRBV27 and TRBJ2-2; 14 bases are shared with TRBD2. Trimming at V came to 5 bases and at J to 7 bases, leaving 6 bases not matched to a gene. Germline CDR1 reads MNHEY; CDR2 reads SMNVEV (reference sequence). The CDR3 extends over 16 amino acids. The CDR3 spells CASSPRLAGGNGELFF. Written as DNA, the CDR3 is TGTGCCAGCAGTCCCAGACTAGCGGGGGGGAACGGGGAGCTGTTTTTT.

The sample holds one count of this clone. The chain joins TRBV14 to TRBJ1-1, with D possibly TRBD1 on 5 matching bases. V dropped 6 bases and J dropped 1 base, with 9 bases sitting between them. CDR3 length: 13 residues. From germline, CDR1 is SGHDN and CDR2 FVKESK. CDR3 residues: CASSHQGNTEAFF. In DNA form, the CDR3 reads TGTGCCAGCAGTCACCAGGGGAACACTGAAGCTTTCTTT.

The chain employs TRBV9 and TRBJ2-5, with 7 bases fitting TRBD1. Germline V gene lookup returns CDR1 SGDLS and CDR2 YYNGEE. The CDR3 extends over 15 amino acids. V was pared by 3 bases and J by 2 bases, with 7 bases of the junction left unmatched. CDR3 residues: CASSAQPGQQETQYF. The CDR3 bases are TGTGCCAGCAGCGCCCAACCGGGACAGCAAGAGACCCAGTACTTC. Full variable domain (outside the CDR3, taken from reference TRBV9 and TRBJ2-5): DSGVTQTPKHLITATGQRVTLRCSPRSGDLSVYWYQQSLDQGLQFLIQYYNGEERAKGNILERFSAQQFPDLHSELNLSSLELGDSALYFCASSAQPGQQETQYFGPGTRLLVL.

V is TRBV6-5 and J is TRBJ1-3; the match to TRBD1 covers 7 bases. The CDR3 extends over 15 amino acids. V dropped 7 bases and J dropped 0; count of bases not matched to a gene: 6. CDR1 and CDR2 from the germline V gene are MNHEY and SVGAGI. In nucleotides, the CDR3 is TGTGCCAGCAAGACAGGGTATGACTCTGGAAACACCATATATTTT. Protein product: CASKTGYDSGNTIYF.

CDR3 coding DNA: TGTGCCAGTAGTATAACTGGGGGTACCTACAATGAGCAGTTCTTC. Encoded protein: CASSITGGTYNEQFF. The V and J genes are TRBV19 and TRBJ2-1, with D perhaps assigned TRBD1 or TRBD2 (5 bases each). The CDR3 extends over 15 amino acids. Per germline, CDR1 LNHDA and CDR2 SQIVND (reference sequence). The ends were cut back, 2 bases at V and 2 bases at J, with 10 bases in the middle.